Sequencing of this T cell receptor beta chain was carried out in a study of OX40 agonist ivuxolimab in advanced cancers. Germline CDR1 reads MNHEY; CDR2 reads SMNVEV (reference sequence). V lost 8 bases and J 8 bases, leaving 18 bases between the germline ends. The CDR3 contains 13 residues. Some clones are missing from TCRdb's copy, which holds only in-frame ones; the method was immunoSEQ multiplex PCR. The repertoire holds approximately 77,000 clones, with less than 95% as singletons. The J gene is TRBJ1-2, the V gene TRBV27; TRBD1 is a possible D gene (5 bases). The sequence was collected from an adult with an advanced solid tumor such as melanoma, head and neck, liver or kidney cancer. The sample in question was CD4+ or CD8+ T cells sorted from blood, obtained in a trial of the OX40 agonist ivuxolimab. CDR3 coding DNA: TGTGCCAGCGCCTACGCCAGGGAAATGGGCTACACCTTC. As protein: CASAYAREMGYTF.